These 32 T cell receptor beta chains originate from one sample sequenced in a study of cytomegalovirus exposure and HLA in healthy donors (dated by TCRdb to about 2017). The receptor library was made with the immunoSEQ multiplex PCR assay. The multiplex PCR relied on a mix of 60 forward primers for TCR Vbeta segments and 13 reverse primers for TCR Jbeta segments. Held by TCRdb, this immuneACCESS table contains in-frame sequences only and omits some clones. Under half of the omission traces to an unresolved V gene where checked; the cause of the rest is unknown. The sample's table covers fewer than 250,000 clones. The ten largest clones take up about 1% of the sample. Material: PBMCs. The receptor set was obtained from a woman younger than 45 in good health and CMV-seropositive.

The CDR3 DNA follows: TGTGCCAGCAGCTTCCAGGGGGACTATGGCTACACCTTC. It translates to CASSFQGDYGYTF. The chain has TRBV7-2 and TRBJ1-2, with 7 bases aligning to TRBD1. Germline lookup yields CDR1 SGHTA and CDR2 FQGNSA. Trimming at V came to 3 bases and at J to 3 bases, leaving 1 base not matched to a gene. This CDR3 is 13 amino acids long.

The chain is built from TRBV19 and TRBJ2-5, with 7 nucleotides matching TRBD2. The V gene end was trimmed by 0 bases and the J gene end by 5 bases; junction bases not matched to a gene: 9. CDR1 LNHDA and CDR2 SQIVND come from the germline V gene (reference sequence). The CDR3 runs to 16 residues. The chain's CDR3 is CASSIERGTFRETQYF. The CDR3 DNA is TGTGCCAGTAGTATAGAGCGGGGGACCTTCAGGGAGACCCAGTACTTC.

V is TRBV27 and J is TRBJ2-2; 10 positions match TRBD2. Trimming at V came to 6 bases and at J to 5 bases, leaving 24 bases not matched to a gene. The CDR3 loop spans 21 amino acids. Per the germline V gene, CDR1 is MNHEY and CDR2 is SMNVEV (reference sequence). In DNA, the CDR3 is TGTGCCAGCAGCACCGTTATGGGGTCGGCTAGCGGGGGTATGATAACCGGGGAGCTGTTTTTT. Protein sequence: CASSTVMGSASGGMITGELFF.

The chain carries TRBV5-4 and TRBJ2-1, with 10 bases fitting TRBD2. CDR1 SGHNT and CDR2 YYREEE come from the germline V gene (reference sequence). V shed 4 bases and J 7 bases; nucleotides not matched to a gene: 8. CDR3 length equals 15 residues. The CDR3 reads CASSLSGRAGNEQFF. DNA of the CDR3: TGTGCCAGCAGCCTGAGCGGGAGGGCTGGAAATGAGCAGTTCTTC.

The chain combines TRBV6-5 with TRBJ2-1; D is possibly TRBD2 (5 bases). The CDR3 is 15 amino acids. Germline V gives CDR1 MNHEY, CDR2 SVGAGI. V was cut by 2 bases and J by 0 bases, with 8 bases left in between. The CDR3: CASSYGRSSYNEQFF. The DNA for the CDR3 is TGTGCCAGCAGTTACGGGAGAAGCTCCTACAATGAGCAGTTCTTC.

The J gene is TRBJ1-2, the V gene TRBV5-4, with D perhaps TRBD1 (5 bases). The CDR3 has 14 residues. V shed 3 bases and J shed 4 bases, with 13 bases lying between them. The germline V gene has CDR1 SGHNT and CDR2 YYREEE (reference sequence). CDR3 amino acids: CASSSPGLFYGYTF. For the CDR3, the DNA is TGTGCCAGCAGCTCCCCGGGACTGTTCTATGGCTACACCTTC.

The chain's CDR3 is CASSRGSQPQHF. CDR3 DNA: TGTGCCAGCAGCCGAGGGAGTCAGCCCCAGCATTTT. The chain employs TRBV9 and TRBJ1-5, with no clear D. V was cut by 4 bases and J by 6 bases, with 8 bases left in between. CDR1 and CDR2 (germline): SGDLS, YYNGEE. The CDR3 has 12 amino acids.

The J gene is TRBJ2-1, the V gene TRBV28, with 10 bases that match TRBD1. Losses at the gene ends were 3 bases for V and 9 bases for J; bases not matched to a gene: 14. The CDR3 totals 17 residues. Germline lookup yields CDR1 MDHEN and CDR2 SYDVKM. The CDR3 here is CASSFDRGRIFTGEQFF. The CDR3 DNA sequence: TGTGCCAGCAGTTTTGACAGGGGGCGGATTTTTACGGGTGAGCAGTTCTTC.

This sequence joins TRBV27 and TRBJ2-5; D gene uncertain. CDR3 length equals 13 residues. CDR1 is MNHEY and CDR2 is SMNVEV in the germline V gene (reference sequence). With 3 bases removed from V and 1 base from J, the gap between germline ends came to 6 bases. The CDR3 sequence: CASSFPPQETQYF. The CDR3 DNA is TGTGCCAGCAGTTTCCCTCCCCAAGAGACCCAGTACTTC.

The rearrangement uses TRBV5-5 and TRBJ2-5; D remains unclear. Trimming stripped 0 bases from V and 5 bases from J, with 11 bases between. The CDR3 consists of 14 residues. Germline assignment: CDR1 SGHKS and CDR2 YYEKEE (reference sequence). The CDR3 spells CASSLVLALETQYF. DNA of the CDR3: TGTGCCAGCAGCTTGGTCTTGGCTCTTGAGACCCAGTACTTC. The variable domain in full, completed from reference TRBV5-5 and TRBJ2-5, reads DAGVTQSPTHLIKTRGQQVTLRCSPISGHKSVSWYQQVLGQGPQFIFQYYEKEERGRGNFPDRFSARQFPNYSSELNVNALLLGDSALYLCASSLVLALETQYFGPGTRLLVL.

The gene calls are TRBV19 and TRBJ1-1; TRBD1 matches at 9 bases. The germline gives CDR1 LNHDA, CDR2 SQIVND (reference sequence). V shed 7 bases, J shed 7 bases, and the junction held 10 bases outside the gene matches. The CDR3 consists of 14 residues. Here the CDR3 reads CASKRTGVTVEAFF. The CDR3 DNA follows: TGTGCCAGTAAAAGGACAGGGGTAACTGTTGAAGCTTTCTTT.

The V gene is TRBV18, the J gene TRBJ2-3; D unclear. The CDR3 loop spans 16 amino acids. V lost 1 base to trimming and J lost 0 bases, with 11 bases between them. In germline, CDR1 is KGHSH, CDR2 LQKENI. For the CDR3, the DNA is TGTGCCAGCTCACCACTCCAGCAGACTAGCACAGATACGCAGTATTTT. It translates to CASSPLQQTSTDTQYF.

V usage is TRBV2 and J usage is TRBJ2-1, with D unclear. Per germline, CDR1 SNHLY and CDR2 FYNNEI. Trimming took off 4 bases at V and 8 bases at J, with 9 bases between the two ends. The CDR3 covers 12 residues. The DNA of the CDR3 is TGTGCCAGCAGTGCAGGTATCGATGAGCAGTTCTTC. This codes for CASSAGIDEQFF.

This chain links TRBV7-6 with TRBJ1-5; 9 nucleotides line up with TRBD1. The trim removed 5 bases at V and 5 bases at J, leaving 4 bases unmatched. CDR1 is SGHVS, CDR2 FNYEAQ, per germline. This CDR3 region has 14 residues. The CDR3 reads CASSPQGAYQPQHF. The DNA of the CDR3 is TGTGCCAGCAGCCCACAGGGGGCCTATCAGCCCCAGCATTTT.

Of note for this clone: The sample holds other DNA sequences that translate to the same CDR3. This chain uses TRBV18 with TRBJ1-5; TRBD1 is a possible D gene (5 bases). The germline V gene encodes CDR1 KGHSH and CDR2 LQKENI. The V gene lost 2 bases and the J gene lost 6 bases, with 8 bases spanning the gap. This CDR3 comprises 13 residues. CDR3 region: CASSPGGGQPQHF. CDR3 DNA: TGTGCCAGCTCACCAGGGGGGGGTCAGCCCCAGCATTTT.

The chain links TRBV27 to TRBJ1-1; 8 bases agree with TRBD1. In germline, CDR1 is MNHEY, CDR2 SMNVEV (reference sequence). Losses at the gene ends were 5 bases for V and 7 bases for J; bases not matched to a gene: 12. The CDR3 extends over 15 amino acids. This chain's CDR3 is CASSPDRVNIGEAFF. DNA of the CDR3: TGTGCCAGCAGTCCGGACAGGGTTAACATCGGTGAAGCTTTCTTT.

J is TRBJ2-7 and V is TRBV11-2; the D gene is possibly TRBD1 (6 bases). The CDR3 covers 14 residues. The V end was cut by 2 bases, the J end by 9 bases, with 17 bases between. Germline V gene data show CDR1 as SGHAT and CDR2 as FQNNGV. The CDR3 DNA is TGTGCCAGCAGCTTACATGGGACATCCTTGACGCAGTACTTC. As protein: CASSLHGTSLTQYF. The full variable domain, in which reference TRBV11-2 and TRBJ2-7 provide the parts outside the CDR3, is EAGVAQSPRYKIIEKRQSVAFWCNPISGHATLYWYQQILGQGPKLLIQFQNNGVVDDSQLPKDRFSAERLKGVDSTLKIQPAKLEDSAVYLCASSLHGTSLTQYFGPGTRLTVT.

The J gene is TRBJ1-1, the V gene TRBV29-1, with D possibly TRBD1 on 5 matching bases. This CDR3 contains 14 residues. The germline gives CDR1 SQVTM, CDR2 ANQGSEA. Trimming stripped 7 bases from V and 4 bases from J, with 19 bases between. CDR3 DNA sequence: TGCAGCGCTGAGCGGGGACCCCGAGGCACTGAAGCTTTCTTT. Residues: CSAERGPRGTEAFF.

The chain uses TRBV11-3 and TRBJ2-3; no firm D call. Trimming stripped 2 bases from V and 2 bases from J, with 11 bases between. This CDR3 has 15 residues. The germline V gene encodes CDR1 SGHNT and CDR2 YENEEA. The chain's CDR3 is CASSLLGQPTDTQYF. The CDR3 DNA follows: TGTGCCAGCAGCTTACTTGGGCAGCCCACAGATACGCAGTATTTT.

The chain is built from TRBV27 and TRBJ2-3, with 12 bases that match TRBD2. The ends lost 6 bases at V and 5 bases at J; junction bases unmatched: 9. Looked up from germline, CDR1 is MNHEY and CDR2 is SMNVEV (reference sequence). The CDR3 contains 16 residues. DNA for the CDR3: TGTGCCAGCAGCCAGACCTCGGGACTAGCGGGAGATACGCAGTATTTT. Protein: CASSQTSGLAGDTQYF.

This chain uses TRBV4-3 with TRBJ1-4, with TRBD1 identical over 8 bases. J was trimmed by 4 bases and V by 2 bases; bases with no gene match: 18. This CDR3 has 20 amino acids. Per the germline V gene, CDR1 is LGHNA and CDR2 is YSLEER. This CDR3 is CASSQRMPDRGQTRNEKLFF. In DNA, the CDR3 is TGCGCCAGCAGCCAACGGATGCCCGACAGGGGACAGACCCGTAATGAAAAACTGTTTTTT.

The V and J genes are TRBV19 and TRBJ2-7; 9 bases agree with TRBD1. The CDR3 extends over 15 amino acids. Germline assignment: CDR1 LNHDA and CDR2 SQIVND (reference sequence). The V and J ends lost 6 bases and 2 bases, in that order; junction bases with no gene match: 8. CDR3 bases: TGTGCCAGTAGCACCCGGGACAGGGCTCCCTACGAGCAGTACTTC. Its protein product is CASSTRDRAPYEQYF. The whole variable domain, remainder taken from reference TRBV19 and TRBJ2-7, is DGGITQSPKYLFRKEGQNVTLSCEQNLNHDAMYWYRQDPGQGLRLIYYSQIVNDFQKGDIAEGYSVSREKKESFPLTVTSAQKNPTAFYLCASSTRDRAPYEQYFGPGTRLTVT.

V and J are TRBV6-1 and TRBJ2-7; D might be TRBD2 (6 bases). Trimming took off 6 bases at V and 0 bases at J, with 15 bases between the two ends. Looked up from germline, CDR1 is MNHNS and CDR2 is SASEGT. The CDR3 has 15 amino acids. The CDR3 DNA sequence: TGTGCCAGCAGGAAGGCGGGGAAGAGCTCCTACGAGCAGTACTTC. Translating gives CASRKAGKSSYEQYF.

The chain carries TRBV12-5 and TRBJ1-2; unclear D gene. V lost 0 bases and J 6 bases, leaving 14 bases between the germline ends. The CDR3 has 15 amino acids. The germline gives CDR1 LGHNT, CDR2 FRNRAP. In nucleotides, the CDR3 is TGTGCTAGTGGTTTGGTACGCGAGGTTCCTCATGGCTACACCTTC. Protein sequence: CASGLVREVPHGYTF.

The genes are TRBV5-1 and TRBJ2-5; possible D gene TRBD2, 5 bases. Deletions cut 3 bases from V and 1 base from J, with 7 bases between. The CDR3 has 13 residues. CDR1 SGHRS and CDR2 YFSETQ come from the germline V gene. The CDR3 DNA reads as TGCGCCAGCAGCTCAGAGGGCCAAGAGACCCAGTACTTC. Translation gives CASSSEGQETQYF.

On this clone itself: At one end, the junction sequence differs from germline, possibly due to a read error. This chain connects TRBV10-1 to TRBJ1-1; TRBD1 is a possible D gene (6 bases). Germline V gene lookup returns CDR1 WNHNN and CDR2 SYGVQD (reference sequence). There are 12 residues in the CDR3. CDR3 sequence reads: CASSESGQTTYF. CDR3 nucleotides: TGCGCCAGCAGTGAGTCTGGACAGACTACCTATTTT.

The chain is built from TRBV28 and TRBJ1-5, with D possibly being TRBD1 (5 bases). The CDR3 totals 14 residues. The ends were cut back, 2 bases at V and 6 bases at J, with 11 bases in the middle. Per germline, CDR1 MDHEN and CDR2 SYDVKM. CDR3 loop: CASSLRRAAQPQHF. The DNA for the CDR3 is TGTGCCAGCAGTTTACGCAGGGCTGCTCAGCCCCAGCATTTT.

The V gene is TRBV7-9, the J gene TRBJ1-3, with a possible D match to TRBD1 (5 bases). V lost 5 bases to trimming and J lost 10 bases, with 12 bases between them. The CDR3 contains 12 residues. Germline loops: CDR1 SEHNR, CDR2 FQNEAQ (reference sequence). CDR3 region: CASSPRDSTIYF. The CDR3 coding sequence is TGTGCCAGCAGCCCCAGGGATTCGACCATATATTTT.

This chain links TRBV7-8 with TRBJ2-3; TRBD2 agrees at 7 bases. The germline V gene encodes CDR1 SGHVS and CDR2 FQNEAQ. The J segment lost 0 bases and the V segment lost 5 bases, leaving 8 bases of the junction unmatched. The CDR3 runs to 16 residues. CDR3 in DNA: TGTGCCAGCAGCGATGTGGGGAGGGTTAGCACAGATACGCAGTATTTT. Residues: CASSDVGRVSTDTQYF.

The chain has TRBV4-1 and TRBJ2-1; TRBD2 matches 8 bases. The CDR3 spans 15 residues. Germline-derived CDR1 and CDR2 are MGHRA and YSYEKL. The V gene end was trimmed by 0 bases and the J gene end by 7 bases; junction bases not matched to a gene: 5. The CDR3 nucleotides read TGCGCCAGCAGCCAAGAGGGACTAGGTTTGAATGAGCAGTTCTTC. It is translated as CASSQEGLGLNEQFF.

The CDR3 loop is CASSSGTGGYNEQFF. The CDR3 DNA reads as TGCGCCAGCAGCTCCGGGACAGGGGGATACAATGAGCAGTTCTTC. The genes are TRBV5-1 and TRBJ2-1; 11 nucleotides agree with TRBD1. The CDR3 totals 15 residues. The ends lost 3 bases at V and 4 bases at J; junction bases unmatched: 3. Germline CDR1 reads SGHRS; CDR2 reads YFSETQ. The variable domain in full, completed from reference TRBV5-1 and TRBJ2-1, reads KAGVTQTPRYLIKTRGQQVTLSCSPISGHRSVSWYQQTPGQGLQFLFEYFSETQRNKGNFPGRFSGRQFSNSRSEMNVSTLELGDSALYLCASSSGTGGYNEQFFGPGTRLTVL.

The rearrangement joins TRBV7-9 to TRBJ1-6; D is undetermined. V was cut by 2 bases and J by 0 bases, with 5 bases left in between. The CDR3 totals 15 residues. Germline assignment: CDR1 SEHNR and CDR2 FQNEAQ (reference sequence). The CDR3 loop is CASSLSSSYNSPLHF. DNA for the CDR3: TGTGCCAGCAGCTTATCCAGCTCCTATAATTCACCCCTCCACTTT.